Shown below are 3 T cell receptor beta chains from a single sample sequenced in a study of cytomegalovirus exposure and HLA in healthy donors. 60 Vbeta and 13 Jbeta primers were used in PCR. Clones were sequenced by immunoSEQ multiplex PCR, and TCRdb holds only the in-frame ones, with some missing. The sample lists about 170,000 clones, about 65% seen once, with around 1.5% in the top ten. The sequencing sample was made of PBMCs. The receptor set was obtained from a girl aged 5-17 years in good health and CMV-seronegative.

The chain carries TRBV29-1 and TRBJ1-2; no definite D call. The CDR3 is 13 amino acids. Germline CDR1 SQVTM, CDR2 ANQGSEA. V was shortened by 1 base and J by 6 bases, with 12 bases between the two germline ends. CDR3 sequence reads: CSVEVGALNGYTF. CDR3 DNA sequence: TGCAGCGTTGAAGTGGGCGCGTTAAATGGCTACACCTTC.

The chain employs TRBV29-1 and TRBJ2-2; 12 nucleotides agree with TRBD2. Germline lookup yields CDR1 SQVTM and CDR2 ANQGSEA. The CDR3 totals 17 residues. The trim removed 7 bases at V and 1 base at J, leaving 10 bases unmatched. In DNA form, the CDR3 reads TGCAGCGCTCTTTTACTAGCGGGGGGCCAGAACACCGGGGAGCTGTTTTTT. Translation gives CSALLLAGGQNTGELFF.

The rearrangement links TRBV19 to TRBJ1-5; D perhaps matches TRBD1 (5 bases). CDR1 LNHDA and CDR2 SQIVND come from the germline V gene (reference sequence). The CDR3 runs to 14 residues. V was trimmed by 5 bases and J by 4 bases, leaving 12 bases between them. CDR3 amino acids: CASSLSQGNQPQHF. CDR3 in DNA: TGTGCCAGTAGTTTGAGTCAGGGAAATCAGCCCCAGCATTTT.